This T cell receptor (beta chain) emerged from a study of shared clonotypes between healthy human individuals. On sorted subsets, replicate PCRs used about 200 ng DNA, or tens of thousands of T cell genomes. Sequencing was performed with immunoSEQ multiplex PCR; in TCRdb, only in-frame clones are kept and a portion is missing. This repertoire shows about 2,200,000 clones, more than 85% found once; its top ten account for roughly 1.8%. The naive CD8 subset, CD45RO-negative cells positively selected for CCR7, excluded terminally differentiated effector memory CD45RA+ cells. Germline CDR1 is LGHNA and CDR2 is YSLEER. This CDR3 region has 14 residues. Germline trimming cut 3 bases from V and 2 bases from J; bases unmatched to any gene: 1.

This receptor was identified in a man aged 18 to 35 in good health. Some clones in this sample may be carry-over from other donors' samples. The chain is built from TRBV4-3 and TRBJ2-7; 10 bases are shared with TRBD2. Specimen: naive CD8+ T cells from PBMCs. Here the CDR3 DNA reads TGCGCCAGCAGCCAGGGACTAGCGACCTACGAGCAGTACTTC. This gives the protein CASSQGLATYEQYF.